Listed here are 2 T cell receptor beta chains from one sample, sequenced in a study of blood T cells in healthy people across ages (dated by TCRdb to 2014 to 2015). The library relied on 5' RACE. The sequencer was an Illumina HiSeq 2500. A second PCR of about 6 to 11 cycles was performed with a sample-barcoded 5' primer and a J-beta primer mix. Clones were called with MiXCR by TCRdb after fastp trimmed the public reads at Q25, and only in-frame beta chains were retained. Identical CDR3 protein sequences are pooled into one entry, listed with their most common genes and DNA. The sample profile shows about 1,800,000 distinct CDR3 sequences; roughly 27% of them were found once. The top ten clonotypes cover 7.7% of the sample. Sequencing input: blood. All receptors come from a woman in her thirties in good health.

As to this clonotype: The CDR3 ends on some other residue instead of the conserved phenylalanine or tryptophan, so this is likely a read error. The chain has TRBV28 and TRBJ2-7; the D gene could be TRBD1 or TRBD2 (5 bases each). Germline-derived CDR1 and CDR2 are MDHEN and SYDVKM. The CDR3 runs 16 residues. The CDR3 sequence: CASSSSRVLGEGEQYL. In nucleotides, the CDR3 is TGCGCCAGCAGTTCATCCAGGGTTTTGGGCGAGGGCGAGCAGTACTTG.

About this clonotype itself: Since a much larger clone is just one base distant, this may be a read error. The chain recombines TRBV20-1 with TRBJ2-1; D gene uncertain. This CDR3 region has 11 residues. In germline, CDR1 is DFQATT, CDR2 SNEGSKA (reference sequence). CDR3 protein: CSAGEKSEQFF. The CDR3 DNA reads TGCAGTGCTGGAGAAAAGAGCGAGCAGTTCTTC.